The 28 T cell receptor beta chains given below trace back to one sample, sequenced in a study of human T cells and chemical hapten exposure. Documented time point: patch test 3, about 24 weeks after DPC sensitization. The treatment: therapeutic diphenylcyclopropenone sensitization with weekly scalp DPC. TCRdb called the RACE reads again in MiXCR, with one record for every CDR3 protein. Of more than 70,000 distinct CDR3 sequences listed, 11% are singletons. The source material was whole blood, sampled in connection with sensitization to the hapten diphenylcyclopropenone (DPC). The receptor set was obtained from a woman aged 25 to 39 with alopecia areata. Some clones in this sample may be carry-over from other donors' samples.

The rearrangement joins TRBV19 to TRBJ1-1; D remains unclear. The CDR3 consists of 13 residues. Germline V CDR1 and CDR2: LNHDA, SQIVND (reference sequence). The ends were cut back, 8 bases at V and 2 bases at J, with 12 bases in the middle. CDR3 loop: CASDAGANTEAFF. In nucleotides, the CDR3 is TGTGCCAGTGACGCGGGAGCAAACACTGAAGCTTTCTTT.

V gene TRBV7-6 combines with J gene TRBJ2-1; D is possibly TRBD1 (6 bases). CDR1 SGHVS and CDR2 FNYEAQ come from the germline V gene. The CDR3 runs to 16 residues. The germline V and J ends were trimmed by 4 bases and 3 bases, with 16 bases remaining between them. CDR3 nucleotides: TGTGCCAGCAGCTCGCGCCACCGGGACAACTACAATGAGCAGTTCTTC. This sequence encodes CASSSRHRDNYNEQFF.

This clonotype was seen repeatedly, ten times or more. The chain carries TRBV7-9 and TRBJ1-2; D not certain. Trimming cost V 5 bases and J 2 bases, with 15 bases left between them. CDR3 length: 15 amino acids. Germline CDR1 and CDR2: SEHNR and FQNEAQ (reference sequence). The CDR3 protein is CASSGLASENYGYTF. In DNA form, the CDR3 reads TGTGCCAGCAGCGGACTCGCGTCGGAGAACTATGGCTACACCTTC.

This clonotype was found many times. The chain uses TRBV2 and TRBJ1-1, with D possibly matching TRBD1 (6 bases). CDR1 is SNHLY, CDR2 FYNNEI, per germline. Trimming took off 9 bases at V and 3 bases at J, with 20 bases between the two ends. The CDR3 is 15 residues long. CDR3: CARERGGNGDTEAFF. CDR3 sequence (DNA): TGTGCCAGAGAACGAGGGGGTAACGGTGACACTGAAGCTTTCTTT.

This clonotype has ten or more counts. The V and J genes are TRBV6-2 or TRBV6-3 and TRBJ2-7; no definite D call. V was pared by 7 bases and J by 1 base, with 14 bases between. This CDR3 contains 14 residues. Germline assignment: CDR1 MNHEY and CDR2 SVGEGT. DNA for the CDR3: TGTGCCAGCAAGATGGGCCTATCGTCCTACGAGCAGTACGTC. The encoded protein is CASKMGLSSYEQYV.

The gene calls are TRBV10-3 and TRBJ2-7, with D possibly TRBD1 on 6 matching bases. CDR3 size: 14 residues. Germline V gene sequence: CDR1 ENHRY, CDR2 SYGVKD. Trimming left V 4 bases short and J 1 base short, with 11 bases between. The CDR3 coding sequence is TGTGCCATCAGTGTAACCGGGACATCCTACGAGCAGTACTTC. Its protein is CAISVTGTSYEQYF.

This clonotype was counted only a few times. As DNA, the CDR3 is TGCAGTGCTTCCGGACAGGCGGAGCAGTTCTTC. Translating gives CSASGQAEQFF. V gene TRBV20-1 combines with J gene TRBJ2-1; 7 nucleotides align to TRBD1. Trimming cost V 5 bases and J 10 bases; bases outside gene matches: 5. The CDR3 loop spans 11 amino acids. Germline CDR1 and CDR2: DFQATT and SNEGSKA (reference sequence).

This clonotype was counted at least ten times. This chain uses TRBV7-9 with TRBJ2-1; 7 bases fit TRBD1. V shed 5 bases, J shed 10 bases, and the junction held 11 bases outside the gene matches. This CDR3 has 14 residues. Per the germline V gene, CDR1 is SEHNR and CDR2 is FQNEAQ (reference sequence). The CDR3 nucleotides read TGTGCCAGCAGCCCAGGACAGGCACCGGCCGAGCAGTTCTTC. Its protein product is CASSPGQAPAEQFF. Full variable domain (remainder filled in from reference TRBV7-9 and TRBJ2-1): DTGVSQNPRHKITKRGQNVTFRCDPISEHNRLYWYRQTLGQGPEFLTYFQNEAQLEKSRLLSDRFSAERPKGSFSTLEIQRTEQGDSAMYLCASSPGQAPAEQFFGPGTRLTVL.

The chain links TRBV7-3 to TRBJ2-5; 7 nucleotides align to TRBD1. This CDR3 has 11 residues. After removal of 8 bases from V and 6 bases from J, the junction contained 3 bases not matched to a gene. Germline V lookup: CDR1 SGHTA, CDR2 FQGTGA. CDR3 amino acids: CASGDSKTQYF. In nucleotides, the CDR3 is TGTGCCAGCGGGGACAGTAAGACCCAGTACTTC.

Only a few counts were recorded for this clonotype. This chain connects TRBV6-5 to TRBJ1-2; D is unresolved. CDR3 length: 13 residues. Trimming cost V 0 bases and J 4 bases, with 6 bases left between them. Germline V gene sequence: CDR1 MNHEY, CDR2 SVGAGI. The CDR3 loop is CASSYSVGYGYTF. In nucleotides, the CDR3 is TGTGCCAGCAGTTACTCGGTGGGCTATGGCTACACCTTC.

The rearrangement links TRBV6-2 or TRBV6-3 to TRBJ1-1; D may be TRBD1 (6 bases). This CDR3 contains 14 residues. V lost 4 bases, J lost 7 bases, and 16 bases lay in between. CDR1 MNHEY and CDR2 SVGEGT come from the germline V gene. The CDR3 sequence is CASSFQGQGYEAFF. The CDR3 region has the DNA TGTGCCAGCAGTTTCCAGGGGCAGGGATATGAAGCTTTCTTT.

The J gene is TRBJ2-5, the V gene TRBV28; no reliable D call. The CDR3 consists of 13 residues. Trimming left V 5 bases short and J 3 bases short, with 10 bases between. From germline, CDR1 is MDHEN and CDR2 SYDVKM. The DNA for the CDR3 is TGTGCCAGCAGTCTTGCAGGAAAAGAGACCCAGTACTTC. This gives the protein CASSLAGKETQYF. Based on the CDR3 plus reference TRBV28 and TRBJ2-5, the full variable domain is DVKVTQSSRYLVKRTGEKVFLECVQDMDHENMFWYRQDPGLGLRLIYFSYDVKMKEKGDIPEGYSVSREKKERFSLILESASTNQTSMYLCASSLAGKETQYFGPGTRLLVL.

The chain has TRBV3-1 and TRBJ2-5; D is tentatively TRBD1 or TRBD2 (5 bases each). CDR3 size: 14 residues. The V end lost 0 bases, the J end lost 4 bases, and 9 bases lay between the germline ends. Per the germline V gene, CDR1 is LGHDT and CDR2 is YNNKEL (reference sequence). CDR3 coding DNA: TGTGCCAGCAGCCAAGATTGGGGGATAGAGACCCAGTACTTC. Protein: CASSQDWGIETQYF.

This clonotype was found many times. The CDR3 coding sequence is TGTGCCAGCAGCTGGACAGGGGATCAGCCCCAGCATTTT. This sequence encodes CASSWTGDQPQHF. V and J are TRBV11-2 and TRBJ1-5; TRBD1 agrees at 9 bases. V was clipped by 4 bases and J by 5 bases; unmatched bases: 0. From germline, CDR1 is SGHAT and CDR2 FQNNGV. The CDR3 runs to 13 residues.

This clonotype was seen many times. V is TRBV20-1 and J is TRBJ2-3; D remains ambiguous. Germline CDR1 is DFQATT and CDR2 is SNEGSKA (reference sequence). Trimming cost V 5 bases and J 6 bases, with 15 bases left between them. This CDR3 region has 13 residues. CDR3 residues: CSAEHWISDTQYF. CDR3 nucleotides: TGCAGTGCTGAACACTGGATCTCGGATACGCAGTATTTT.

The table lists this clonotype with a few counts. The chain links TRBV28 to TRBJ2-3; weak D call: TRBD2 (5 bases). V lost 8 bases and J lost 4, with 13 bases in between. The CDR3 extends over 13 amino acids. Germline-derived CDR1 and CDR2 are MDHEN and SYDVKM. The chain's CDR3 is CASLSGLADTQYF. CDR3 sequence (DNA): TGTGCCAGCCTTTCCGGACTGGCAGATACGCAGTATTTT.

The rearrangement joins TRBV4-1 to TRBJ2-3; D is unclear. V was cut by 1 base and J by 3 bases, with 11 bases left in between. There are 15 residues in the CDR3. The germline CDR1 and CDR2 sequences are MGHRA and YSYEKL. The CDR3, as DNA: TGCGCCAGCAGCCAAGTAGGCCTAGTAACAGATACGCAGTATTTT. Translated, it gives CASSQVGLVTDTQYF.

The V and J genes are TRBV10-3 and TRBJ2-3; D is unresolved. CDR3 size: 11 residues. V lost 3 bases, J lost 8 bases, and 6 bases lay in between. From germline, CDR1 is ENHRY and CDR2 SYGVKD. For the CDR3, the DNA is TGTGCCATCAGTGAACCGGGTACGCAGTATTTT. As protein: CAISEPGTQYF.

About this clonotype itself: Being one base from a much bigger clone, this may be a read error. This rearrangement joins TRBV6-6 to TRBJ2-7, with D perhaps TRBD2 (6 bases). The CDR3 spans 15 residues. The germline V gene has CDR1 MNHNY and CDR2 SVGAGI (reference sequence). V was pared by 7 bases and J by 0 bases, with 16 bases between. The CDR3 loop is CASKRARDSSYEQYF. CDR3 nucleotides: TGTGCCAGCAAGCGGGCAAGGGATTCCTCCTACGAGCAGTACTTC.

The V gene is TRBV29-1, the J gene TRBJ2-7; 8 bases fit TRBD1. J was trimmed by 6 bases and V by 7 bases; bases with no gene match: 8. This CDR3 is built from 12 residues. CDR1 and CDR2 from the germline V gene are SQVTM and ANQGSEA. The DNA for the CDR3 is TGCAGCGCCCGACAGGGGCTGGGCGAGCAGTACTTC. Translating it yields CSARQGLGEQYF.

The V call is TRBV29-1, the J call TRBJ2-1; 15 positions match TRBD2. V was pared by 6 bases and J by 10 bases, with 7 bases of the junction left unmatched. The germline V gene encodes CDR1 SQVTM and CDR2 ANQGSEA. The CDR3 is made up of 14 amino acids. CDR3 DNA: TGCAGCGTGGGGGGACTAGCGGGAGGAAGGGAGCAGTTCTTC. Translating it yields CSVGGLAGGREQFF.

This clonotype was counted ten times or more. As DNA, the CDR3 is TGTGCCAGCAGTTTAGAGGGAGTTCCGACTGAGCAGTTCTTC. Its protein is CASSLEGVPTEQFF. This chain connects TRBV12-3 or TRBV12-4 to TRBJ2-1; D may be TRBD2 (5 bases). Trimming removed 1 base at V and 9 bases at J, with 13 bases between. The CDR3 covers 14 residues.

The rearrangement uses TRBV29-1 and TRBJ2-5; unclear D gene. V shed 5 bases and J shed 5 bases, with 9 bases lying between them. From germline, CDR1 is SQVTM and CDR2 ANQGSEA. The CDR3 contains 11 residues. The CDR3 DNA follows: TGCAGCGTTTCCTTTTGGGAGACCCAGTACTTC. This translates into CSVSFWETQYF.

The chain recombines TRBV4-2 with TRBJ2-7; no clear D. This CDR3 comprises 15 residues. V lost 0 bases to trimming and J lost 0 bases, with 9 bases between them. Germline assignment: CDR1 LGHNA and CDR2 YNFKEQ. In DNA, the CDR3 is TGTGCCAGCAGCCAAGATCCGGATTTCTCCTACGAGCAGTACTTC. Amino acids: CASSQDPDFSYEQYF.

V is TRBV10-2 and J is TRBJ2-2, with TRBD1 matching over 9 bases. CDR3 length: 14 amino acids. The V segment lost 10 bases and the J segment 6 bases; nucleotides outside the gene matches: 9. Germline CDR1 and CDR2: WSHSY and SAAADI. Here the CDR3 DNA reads TGCGCCACCAAACAGGGGGCCGTGGCCGGGGAGCTGTTTTTT. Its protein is CATKQGAVAGELFF.

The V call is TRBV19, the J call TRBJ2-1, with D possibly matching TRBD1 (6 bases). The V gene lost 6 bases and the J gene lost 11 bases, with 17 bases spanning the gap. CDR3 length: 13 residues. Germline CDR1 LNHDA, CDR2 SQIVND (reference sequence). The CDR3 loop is CASSPVRTGQQFF. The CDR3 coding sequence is TGTGCCAGTAGCCCGGTACGTACAGGGCAGCAGTTCTTC.

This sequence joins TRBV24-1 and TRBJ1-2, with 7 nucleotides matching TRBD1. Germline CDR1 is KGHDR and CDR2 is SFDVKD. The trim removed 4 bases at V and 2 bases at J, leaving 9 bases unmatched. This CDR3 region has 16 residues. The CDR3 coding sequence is TGTGCCACCAGTGACTGGACAGGTCCTGGAAACTATGGCTACACCTTC. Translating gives CATSDWTGPGNYGYTF.

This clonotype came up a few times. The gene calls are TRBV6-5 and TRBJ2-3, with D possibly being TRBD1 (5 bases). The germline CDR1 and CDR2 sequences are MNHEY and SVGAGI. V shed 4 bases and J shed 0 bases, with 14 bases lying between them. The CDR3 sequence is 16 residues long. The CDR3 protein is CASSFVRQTSTDTQYF. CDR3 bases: TGTGCCAGCAGTTTTGTTAGACAGACTAGCACAGATACGCAGTATTTT.